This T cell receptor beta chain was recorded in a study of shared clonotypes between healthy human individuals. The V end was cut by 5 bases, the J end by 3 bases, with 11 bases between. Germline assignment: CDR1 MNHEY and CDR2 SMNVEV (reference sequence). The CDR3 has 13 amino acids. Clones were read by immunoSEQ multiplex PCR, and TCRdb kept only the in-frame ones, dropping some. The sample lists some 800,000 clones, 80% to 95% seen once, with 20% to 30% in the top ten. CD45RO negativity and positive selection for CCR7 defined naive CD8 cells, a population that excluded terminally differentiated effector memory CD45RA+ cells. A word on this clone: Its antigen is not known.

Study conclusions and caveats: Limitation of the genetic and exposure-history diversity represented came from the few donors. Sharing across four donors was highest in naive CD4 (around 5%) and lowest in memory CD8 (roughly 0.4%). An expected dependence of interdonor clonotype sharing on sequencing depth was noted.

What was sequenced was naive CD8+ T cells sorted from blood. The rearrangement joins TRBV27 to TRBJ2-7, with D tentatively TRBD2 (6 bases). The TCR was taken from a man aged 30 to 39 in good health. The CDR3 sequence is CASSRGKNYEQYF. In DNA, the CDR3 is TGTGCCAGCAGTCGGGGGAAGAACTACGAGCAGTACTTC.